One and the same sample provided the 12 T cell receptor beta chains below, sequenced in a study of control samples from healthy donors and cancer patients. Produced via immunoSEQ multiplex PCR; TCRdb's table is partial and in-frame only. The sample holds roughly 450,000 clones, more than 80% seen once. The sequenced material came from PBMCs. These receptors were taken from a man aged 35-49 years with head and neck cancer.

This clone was detected a few times. The chain uses TRBV4-2 and TRBJ2-3; 10 bases are shared with TRBD1. J was trimmed by 3 bases and V by 0 bases; bases with no gene match: 9. Germline V gene lookup returns CDR1 LGHNA and CDR2 YNFKEQ. This CDR3 comprises 18 residues. Here the CDR3 reads CASSQDLGGQGWTDTQYF. For the CDR3, the DNA is TGTGCCAGCAGCCAAGACCTGGGGGGACAGGGGTGGACAGATACGCAGTATTTT.

The V and J genes are TRBV10-3 and TRBJ2-3; no firm D call. CDR1 and CDR2 from the germline V gene are ENHRY and SYGVKD. Trimming stripped 0 bases from V and 6 bases from J, with 4 bases between. This CDR3 has 12 residues. CDR3 amino acids: CAISESVDTQYF. As DNA, the CDR3 is TGTGCCATCAGTGAGTCTGTTGATACGCAGTATTTT.

This sequence joins TRBV9 and TRBJ1-1, with D possibly matching TRBD1 (6 bases). Germline-derived CDR1 and CDR2 are SGDLS and YYNGEE. Deletions cut 4 bases from V and 1 base from J, with 17 bases between. This CDR3 spans 16 amino acids. The CDR3 DNA reads TGTGCCAGCAGCCCAAGACGCGACAGGCAGAACACTGAAGCTTTCTTT. It codes for CASSPRRDRQNTEAFF.

The genes are TRBV6-5 and TRBJ2-7; D may be TRBD1 (5 bases). Between the trimmed V and J ends, which lost 4 bases and 0 bases, there was a span of 7 bases. CDR3 length: 13 amino acids. Germline CDR1 reads MNHEY; CDR2 reads SVGAGI. The CDR3 nucleotides are TGTGCCAGCAGTTCCGACAGCTCCTACGAGCAGTACTTC. It is translated as CASSSDSSYEQYF.

This chain connects TRBV5-6 to TRBJ2-7; TRBD1 agrees at 10 bases. Germline loops: CDR1 SGHDT, CDR2 YYEEEE. The CDR3 contains 16 residues. V was clipped by 2 bases and J by 5 bases; unmatched bases: 10. The CDR3 loop reads CASSFDGTGDRNEQYF. The DNA of the CDR3 is TGTGCCAGCAGCTTCGACGGGACAGGGGATCGGAACGAGCAGTACTTC.

This clone was picked up one time. The rearrangement joins TRBV6-5 to TRBJ1-4; weak D call: TRBD1 (5 bases). The CDR3 covers 15 residues. V lost 10 bases, J lost 11 bases, and 26 bases lay in between. The germline V gene encodes CDR1 MNHEY and CDR2 SVGAGI. CDR3 amino acids: CATAFGDAASDKLFF. CDR3 DNA sequence: TGTGCCACCGCTTTTGGGGACGCTGCATCCGACAAACTGTTTTTT.

The chain couples TRBV9 to TRBJ1-2; weak D call: TRBD1 (6 bases). V was pared by 3 bases and J by 8 bases, with 17 bases between. The CDR3 sequence is 14 residues long. CDR1 is SGDLS, CDR2 YYNGEE, per germline. CDR3 bases: TGTGCCAGCAGCGAGGGGGTTGGCGGAGGAGGCTACACCTTC. Its translation: CASSEGVGGGGYTF.

The rearrangement joins TRBV9 to TRBJ2-1, with 7 positions matching TRBD1. Germline V gene lookup returns CDR1 SGDLS and CDR2 YYNGEE. CDR3 length: 15 amino acids. The V gene end was trimmed by 4 bases and the J gene end by 4 bases; junction bases not matched to a gene: 8. CDR3 in DNA: TGTGCCAGCAGCATAACCTCGGGACAGTACAATGAGCAGTTCTTC. Protein: CASSITSGQYNEQFF.

The chain combines TRBV11-2 with TRBJ2-1; a possible D gene is TRBD2 (6 bases). Germline CDR1 and CDR2: SGHAT and FQNNGV. The V gene lost 3 bases and the J gene lost 4 bases, with 10 bases spanning the gap. This CDR3 region has 14 residues. CDR3 protein: CASSFRGRYNEQFF. The CDR3 nucleotides are TGTGCCAGCAGCTTCCGGGGGAGATACAATGAGCAGTTCTTC.

CDR3 region: CASSRLGTGELFF. The CDR3 coding sequence is TGTGCCAGCAGCCGGCTCGGGACCGGGGAGCTGTTTTTT. The chain is built from TRBV7-2 and TRBJ2-2, with D unresolved. Germline CDR1 is SGHTA and CDR2 is FQGNSA. The germline V and J ends were trimmed by 5 bases and 5 bases, with 9 bases remaining between them. CDR3 length equals 13 residues.

This clone showed up just a few times. This chain joins TRBV10-2 and TRBJ2-2; no clear D gene. This CDR3 is 16 amino acids long. V lost 7 bases and J lost 5, with 20 bases in between. Germline V gene data show CDR1 as WSHSY and CDR2 as SAAADI. Here the CDR3 DNA reads TGCGCCAGCACACACCCGGCGACCCTCGTAACCGGGGAGCTGTTTTTT. Its translation is CASTHPATLVTGELFF.

CDR3 region: CASSQGFRFRTYGYTF. In DNA, the CDR3 is TGTGCCAGCAGCCAAGGTTTCAGGTTTCGGACCTATGGCTACACCTTC. The genes are TRBV3-1 (or the pseudogene TRBV3-2) and TRBJ1-2; D is unclear. V gave up 1 base and J gave up 4 bases, with 16 bases separating them. The CDR3 is made up of 16 amino acids. Germline V gives CDR1 LGHDT, CDR2 YNNKEL (reference sequence).